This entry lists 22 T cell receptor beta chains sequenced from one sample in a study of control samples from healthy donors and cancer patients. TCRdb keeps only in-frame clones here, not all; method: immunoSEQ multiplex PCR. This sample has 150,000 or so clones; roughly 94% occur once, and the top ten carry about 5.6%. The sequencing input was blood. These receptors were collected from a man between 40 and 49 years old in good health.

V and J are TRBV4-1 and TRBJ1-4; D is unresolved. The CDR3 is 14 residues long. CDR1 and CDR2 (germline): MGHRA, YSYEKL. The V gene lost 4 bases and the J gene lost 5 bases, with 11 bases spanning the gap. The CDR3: CASSRSGGNEKLFF. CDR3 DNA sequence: TGCGCCAGCAGCCGGTCGGGCGGGAATGAAAAACTGTTTTTT.

DNA for the CDR3: TGCGCCAGCAGCTTCCTTCCGACTTTGGGAGGGGACACTGAAGCTTTCTTT. Protein product: CASSFLPTLGGDTEAFF. The chain uses TRBV5-1 and TRBJ1-1; weak D call: TRBD1 (5 bases). CDR3 size: 17 residues. Germline values: CDR1 SGHRS, CDR2 YFSETQ. V was pared by 2 bases and J by 3 bases, with 20 bases between.

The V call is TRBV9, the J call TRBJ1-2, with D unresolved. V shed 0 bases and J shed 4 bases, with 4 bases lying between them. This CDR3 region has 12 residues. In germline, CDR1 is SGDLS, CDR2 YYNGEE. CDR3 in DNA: TGTGCCAGCAGCGTAGGGTTCTATGGCTACACCTTC. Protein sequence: CASSVGFYGYTF.

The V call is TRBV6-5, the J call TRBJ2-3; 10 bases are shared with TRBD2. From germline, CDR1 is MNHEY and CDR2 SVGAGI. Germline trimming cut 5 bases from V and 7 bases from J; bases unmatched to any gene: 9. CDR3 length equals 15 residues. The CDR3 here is CASSPTTSGANTQYF. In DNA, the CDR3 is TGTGCCAGCAGTCCTACAACTAGCGGGGCAAATACGCAGTATTTT.

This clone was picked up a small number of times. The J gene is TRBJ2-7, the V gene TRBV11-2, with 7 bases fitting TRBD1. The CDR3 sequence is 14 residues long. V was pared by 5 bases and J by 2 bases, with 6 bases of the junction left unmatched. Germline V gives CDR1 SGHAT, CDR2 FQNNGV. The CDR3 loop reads CASSRDRTTYEQYF. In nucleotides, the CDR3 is TGTGCCAGCAGCCGGGACAGAACTACCTACGAGCAGTACTTC.

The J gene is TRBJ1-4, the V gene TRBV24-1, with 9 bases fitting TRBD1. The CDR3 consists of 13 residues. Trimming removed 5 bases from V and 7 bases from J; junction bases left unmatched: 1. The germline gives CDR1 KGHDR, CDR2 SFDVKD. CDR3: CATSAGQGEKLFF. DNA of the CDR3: TGTGCCACCAGTGCGGGACAGGGTGAAAAACTGTTTTTT.

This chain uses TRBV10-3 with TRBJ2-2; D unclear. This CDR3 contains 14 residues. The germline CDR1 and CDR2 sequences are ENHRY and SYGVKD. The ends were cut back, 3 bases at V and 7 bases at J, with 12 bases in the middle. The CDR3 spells CAISDSGPFGELFF. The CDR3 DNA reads TGTGCCATCAGTGACTCGGGTCCTTTCGGGGAGCTGTTTTTT.

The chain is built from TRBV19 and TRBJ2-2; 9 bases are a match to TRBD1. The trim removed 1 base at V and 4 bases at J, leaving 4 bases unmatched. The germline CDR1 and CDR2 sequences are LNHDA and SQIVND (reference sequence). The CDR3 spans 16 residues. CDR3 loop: CASSIGTGVFTGELFF. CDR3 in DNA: TGTGCCAGTAGTATAGGGACAGGGGTGTTCACCGGGGAGCTGTTTTTT.

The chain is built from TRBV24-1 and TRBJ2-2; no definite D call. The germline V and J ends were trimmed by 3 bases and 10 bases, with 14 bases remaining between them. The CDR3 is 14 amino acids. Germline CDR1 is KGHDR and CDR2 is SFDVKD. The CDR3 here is CATSDPASEVELFF. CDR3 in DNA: TGTGCCACCAGTGATCCCGCGTCTGAGGTGGAGCTGTTTTTT.

The CDR3 is CATKGHLNTEAFF. In nucleotides, the CDR3 is TGTGCCACCAAGGGACACTTGAACACTGAAGCTTTCTTT. This chain joins TRBV19 and TRBJ1-1; perhaps TRBD1 as D (6 bases). CDR1 is LNHDA and CDR2 is SQIVND in the germline V gene (reference sequence). Between the trimmed V and J ends, which lost 10 bases and 0 bases, there was a span of 12 bases. The CDR3 length is 13 residues.

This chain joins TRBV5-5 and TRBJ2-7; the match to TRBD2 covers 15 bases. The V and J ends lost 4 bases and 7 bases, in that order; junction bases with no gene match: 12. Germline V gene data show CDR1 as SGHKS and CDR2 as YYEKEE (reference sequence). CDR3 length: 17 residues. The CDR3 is CASSPGLAGGPRREQYF. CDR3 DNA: TGTGCCAGCAGCCCGGGACTAGCGGGGGGTCCTCGGCGGGAGCAGTACTTC.

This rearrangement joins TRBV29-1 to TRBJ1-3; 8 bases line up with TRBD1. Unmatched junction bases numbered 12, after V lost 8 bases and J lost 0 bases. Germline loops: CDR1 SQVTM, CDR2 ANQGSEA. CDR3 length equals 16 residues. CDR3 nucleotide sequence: TGCAGCTTAAAAGGGACAGGATCGCTCTCTGGAAACACCATATATTTT. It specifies CSLKGTGSLSGNTIYF.

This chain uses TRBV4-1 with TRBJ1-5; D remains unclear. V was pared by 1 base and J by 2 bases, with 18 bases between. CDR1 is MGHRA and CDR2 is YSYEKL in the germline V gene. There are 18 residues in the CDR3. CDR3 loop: CASSQVFAGWSGNQPQHF. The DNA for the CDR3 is TGCGCCAGCAGCCAAGTCTTCGCGGGTTGGAGCGGCAATCAGCCCCAGCATTTT.

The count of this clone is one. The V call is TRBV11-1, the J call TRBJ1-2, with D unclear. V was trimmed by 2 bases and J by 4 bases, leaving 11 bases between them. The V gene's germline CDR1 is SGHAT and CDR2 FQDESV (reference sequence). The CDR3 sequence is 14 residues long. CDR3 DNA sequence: TGTGCCAGCAGCTTACTGGTATCAGGCTATGGCTACACCTTC. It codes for CASSLLVSGYGYTF.

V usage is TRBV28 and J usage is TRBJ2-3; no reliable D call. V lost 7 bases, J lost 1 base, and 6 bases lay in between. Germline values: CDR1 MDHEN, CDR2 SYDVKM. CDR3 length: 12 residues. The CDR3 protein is CASTVGTDTQYF. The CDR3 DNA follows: TGTGCCAGCACGGTCGGCACAGATACGCAGTATTTT. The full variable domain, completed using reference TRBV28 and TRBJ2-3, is DVKVTQSSRYLVKRTGEKVFLECVQDMDHENMFWYRQDPGLGLRLIYFSYDVKMKEKGDIPEGYSVSREKKERFSLILESASTNQTSMYLCASTVGTDTQYFGPGTRLTVL.

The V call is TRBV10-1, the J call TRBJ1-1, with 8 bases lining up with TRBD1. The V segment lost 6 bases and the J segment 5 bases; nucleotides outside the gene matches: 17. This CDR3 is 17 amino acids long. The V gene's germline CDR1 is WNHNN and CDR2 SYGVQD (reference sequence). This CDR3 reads CASSTYSGGAAWTEAFF. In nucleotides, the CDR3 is TGCGCCAGCAGCACTTATTCAGGGGGCGCAGCGTGGACTGAAGCTTTCTTT.

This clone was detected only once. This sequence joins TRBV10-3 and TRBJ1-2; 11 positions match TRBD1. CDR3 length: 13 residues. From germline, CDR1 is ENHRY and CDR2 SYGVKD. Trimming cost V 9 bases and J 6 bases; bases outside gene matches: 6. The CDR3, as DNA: TGTGCCATTGGGATGGGACAGGGGGATGGCTACACCTTC. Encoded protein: CAIGMGQGDGYTF.

This chain's CDR3 is CASSPQGRRTEAFF. CDR3 DNA sequence: TGTGCCAGCTCACCGCAGGGGCGCAGAACTGAAGCTTTCTTT. The rearrangement joins TRBV18 to TRBJ1-1; weak D call: TRBD1 (6 bases). The CDR3 spans 14 residues. Trimming stripped 3 bases from V and 5 bases from J, with 13 bases between. Germline values: CDR1 KGHSH, CDR2 LQKENI.

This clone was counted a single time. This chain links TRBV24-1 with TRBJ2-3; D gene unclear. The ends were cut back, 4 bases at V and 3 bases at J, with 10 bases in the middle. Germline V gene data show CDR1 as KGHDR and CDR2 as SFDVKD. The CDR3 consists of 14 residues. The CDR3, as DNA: TGTGCCACCAGTGAGAAGAAGCTTACAGATACGCAGTATTTT. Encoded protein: CATSEKKLTDTQYF.

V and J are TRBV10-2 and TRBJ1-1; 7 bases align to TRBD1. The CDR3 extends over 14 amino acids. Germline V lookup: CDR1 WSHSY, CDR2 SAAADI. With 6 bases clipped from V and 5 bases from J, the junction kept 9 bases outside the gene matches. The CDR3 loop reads CASRTGWGETEAFF. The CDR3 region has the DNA TGCGCCAGCAGGACAGGGTGGGGTGAGACTGAAGCTTTCTTT.

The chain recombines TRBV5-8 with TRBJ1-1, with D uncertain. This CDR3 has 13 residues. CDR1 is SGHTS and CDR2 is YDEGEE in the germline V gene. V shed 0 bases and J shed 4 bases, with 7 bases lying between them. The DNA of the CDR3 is TGTGCCAGCAGCTTGGGAGAGCCCACTGAAGCTTTCTTT. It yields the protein CASSLGEPTEAFF.

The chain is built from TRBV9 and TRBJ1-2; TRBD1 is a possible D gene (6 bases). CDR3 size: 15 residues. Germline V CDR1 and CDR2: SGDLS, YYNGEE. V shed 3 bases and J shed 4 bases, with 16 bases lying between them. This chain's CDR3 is CASSGEATGSYGYTF. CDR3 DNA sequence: TGTGCCAGCAGCGGGGAAGCTACAGGGAGCTATGGCTACACCTTC.